The clone carrying this T cell receptor beta chain was seen a few times. Antigen specificity is unknown. This sample is part of a study of vaccination and CD4 T cells after COVID-19. An Oncomine TCR Beta short-read assay was used to sequence the DNA from cultured CD4+ T cells. TCRdb re-derived calls from the PCR reads in MiXCR, one entry per CDR3 protein. Of 11,000 to 15,000 distinct CDR3 sequences in the sample, roughly 26% were seen once. Sample treatment: roughly nine-day PBMC culture with coronavirus spike peptide pools or control peptides (ViraFEST assay). Expansion of antigen-specific T cells with peptide pools by ViraFEST preceded sequencing of TCRs. Germline V CDR1 and CDR2: MNHNS, SASEGT. Trimming left V 8 bases short and J 5 bases short, with 16 bases between. This CDR3 comprises 13 residues.

The chain has TRBV6-1 and TRBJ2-7; no clear D. The origin of this receptor is a human donor who had recovered from COVID-19. The source material was CD4+ T cells from blood, cultured in vitro, sampled after SARS-CoV-2 vaccination. CDR3 loop: CASFMSISDEQYF. In DNA form, the CDR3 reads TGTGCCAGCTTTATGAGCATATCCGACGAGCAGTACTTC.